This T cell receptor beta chain is from a study of blood T cell repertoires in COVID-19. TCRdb's copy holds only in-frame clones and misses some; the assay was immunoSEQ multiplex PCR. The table records about 390,000 clones, about 83% of them present only once. V was pared by 1 base and J by 5 bases, with 11 bases between. The CDR3 is made up of 14 amino acids. From germline, CDR1 is SGHAT and CDR2 FQNNGV. V gene TRBV11-2 combines with J gene TRBJ2-5; tentative D call: TRBD2 (6 bases). The sample was PBMCs or T cells enriched from blood (not recorded which). This TCR came from a woman aged 45-60 years who had recovered from COVID-19. CDR3 DNA: TGTGCCAGCAGCTTAGTGGCGGGGCGCGAGACCCAGTACTTC. It is translated as CASSLVAGRETQYF. The full variable domain, rest sourced from reference TRBV11-2 and TRBJ2-5, is EAGVAQSPRYKIIEKRQSVAFWCNPISGHATLYWYQQILGQGPKLLIQFQNNGVVDDSQLPKDRFSAERLKGVDSTLKIQPAKLEDSAVYLCASSLVAGRETQYFGPGTRLLVL.